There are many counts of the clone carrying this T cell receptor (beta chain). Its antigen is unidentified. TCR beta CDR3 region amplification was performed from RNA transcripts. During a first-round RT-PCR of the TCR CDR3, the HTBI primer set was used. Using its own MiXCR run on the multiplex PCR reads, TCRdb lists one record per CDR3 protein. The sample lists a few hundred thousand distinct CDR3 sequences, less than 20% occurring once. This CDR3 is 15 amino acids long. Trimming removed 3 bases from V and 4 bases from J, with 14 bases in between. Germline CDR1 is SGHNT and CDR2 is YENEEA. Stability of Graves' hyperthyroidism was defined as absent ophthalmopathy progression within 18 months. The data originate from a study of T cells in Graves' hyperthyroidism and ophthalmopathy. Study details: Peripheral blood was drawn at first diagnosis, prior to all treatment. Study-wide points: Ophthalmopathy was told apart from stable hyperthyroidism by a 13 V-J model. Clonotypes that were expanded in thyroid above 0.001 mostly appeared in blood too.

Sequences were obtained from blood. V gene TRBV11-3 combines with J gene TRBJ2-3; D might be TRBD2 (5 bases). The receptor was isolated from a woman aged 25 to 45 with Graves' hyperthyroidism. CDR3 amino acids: CASSLDGKYADTQYF. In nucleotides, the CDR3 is TGTGCCAGCAGCTTGGACGGGAAATACGCAGATACGCAGTATTTT.